This T cell receptor (beta chain) stems from a study of lymphopenia after photon versus proton radiotherapy. Method: immunoSEQ multiplex PCR; TCRdb's copy keeps in-frame clones and lacks some. The sample includes about 40,000 clones, more than 75% of them seen just once. Germline-derived CDR1 and CDR2 are MGHRA and YSYEKL. The CDR3 is 20 residues long. Between the trimmed V and J ends, which lost 0 bases and 1 base, there was a span of 23 bases. The source of this sequence is a man aged 50-60 years with gastric cancer. Source: peripheral blood, taken from a patient treated with photon-based radiotherapy. The chain is built from TRBV4-1 and TRBJ2-3; a weak D match, TRBD2 (6 bases). The CDR3 DNA reads as TGCGCCAGCAGCCAAGAGGGTACAGCTTACAGGCCTAGCGGCACAGATACGCAGTATTTT. Translation gives CASSQEGTAYRPSGTDTQYF.